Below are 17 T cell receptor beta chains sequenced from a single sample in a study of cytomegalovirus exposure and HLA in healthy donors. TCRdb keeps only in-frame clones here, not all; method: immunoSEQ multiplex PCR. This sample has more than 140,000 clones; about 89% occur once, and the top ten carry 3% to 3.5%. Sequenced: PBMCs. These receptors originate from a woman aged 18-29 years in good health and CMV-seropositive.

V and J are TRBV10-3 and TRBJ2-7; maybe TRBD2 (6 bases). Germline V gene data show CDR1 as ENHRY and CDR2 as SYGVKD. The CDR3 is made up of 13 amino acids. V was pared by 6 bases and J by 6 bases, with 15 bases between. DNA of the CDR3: TGTGCCATCAGCCCGGGACTCCGGGGCGAGCAGTACTTC. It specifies CAISPGLRGEQYF.

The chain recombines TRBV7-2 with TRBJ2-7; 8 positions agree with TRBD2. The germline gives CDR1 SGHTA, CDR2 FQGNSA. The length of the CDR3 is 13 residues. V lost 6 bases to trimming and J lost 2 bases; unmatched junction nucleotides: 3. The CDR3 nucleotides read TGTGCCAGCAGAGTAGCGGGGACCTACGAGCAGTACTTC. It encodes CASRVAGTYEQYF. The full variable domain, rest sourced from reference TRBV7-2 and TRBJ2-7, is GAGVSQSPSNKVTEKGKDVELRCDPISGHTALYWYRQSLGQGLEFLIYFQGNSAPDKSGLPSDRFSAERTGGSVSTLTIQRTQQEDSAVYLCASRVAGTYEQYFGPGTRLTVT.

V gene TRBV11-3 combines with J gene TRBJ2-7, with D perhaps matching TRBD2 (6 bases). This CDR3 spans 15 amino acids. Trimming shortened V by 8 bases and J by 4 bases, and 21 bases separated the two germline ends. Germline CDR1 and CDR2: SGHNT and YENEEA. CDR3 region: CASAQSLAGRYEQYF. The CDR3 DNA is TGTGCCAGCGCACAAAGTCTGGCGGGGCGGTACGAGCAGTACTTC.

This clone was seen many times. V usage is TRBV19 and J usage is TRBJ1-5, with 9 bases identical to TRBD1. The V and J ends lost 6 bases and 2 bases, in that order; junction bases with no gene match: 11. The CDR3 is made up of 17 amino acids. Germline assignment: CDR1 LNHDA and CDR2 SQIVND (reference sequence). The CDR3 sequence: CASSSTGQGVGNQPQHF. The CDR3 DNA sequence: TGTGCCAGTAGCTCCACGGGACAGGGTGTCGGCAATCAGCCCCAGCATTTT.

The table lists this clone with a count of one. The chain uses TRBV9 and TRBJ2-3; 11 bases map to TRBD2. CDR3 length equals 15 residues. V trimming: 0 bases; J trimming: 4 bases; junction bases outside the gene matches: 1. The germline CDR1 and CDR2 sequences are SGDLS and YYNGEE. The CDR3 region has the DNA TGTGCCAGCAGCGTAGGGGGACTAGCGGCAGATACGCAGTATTTT. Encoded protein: CASSVGGLAADTQYF.

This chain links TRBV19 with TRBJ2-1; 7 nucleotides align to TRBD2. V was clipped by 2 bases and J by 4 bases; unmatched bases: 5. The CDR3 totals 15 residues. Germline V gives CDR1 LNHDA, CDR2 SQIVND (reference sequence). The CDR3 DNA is TGTGCCAGTAGTATAACTAGCGACACGTACAATGAGCAGTTCTTC. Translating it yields CASSITSDTYNEQFF. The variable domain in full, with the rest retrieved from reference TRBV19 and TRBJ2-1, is DGGITQSPKYLFRKEGQNVTLSCEQNLNHDAMYWYRQDPGQGLRLIYYSQIVNDFQKGDIAEGYSVSREKKESFPLTVTSAQKNPTAFYLCASSITSDTYNEQFFGPGTRLTVL.

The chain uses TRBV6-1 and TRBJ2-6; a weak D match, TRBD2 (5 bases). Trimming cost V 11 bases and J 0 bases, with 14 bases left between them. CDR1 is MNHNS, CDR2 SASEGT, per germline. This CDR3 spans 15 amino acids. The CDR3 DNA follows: TGTGCCGGCAAGGCGGGCAGCTCTGGGGCCAACGTCCTGACTTTC. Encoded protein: CAGKAGSSGANVLTF.

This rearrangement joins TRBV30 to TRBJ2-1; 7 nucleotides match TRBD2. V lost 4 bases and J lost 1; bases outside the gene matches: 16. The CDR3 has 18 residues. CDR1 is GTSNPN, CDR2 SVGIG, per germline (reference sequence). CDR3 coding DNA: TGTGCCTGGAATCGGGACTACTTCTCCCCTCGGTCCTACAATGAGCAGTTCTTC. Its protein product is CAWNRDYFSPRSYNEQFF.

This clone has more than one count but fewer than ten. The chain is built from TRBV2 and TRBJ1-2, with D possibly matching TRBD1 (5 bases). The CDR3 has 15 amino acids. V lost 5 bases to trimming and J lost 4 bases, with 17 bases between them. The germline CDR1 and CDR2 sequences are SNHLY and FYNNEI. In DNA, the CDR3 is TGTGCCAGCAGTTCCAGACAGCTTTCCCCCTATGGCTACACCTTC. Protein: CASSSRQLSPYGYTF. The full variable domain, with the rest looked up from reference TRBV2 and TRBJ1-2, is EPEVTQTPSHQVTQMGQEVILRCVPISNHLYFYWYRQILGQKVEFLVSFYNNEISEKSEIFDDQFSVERPDGSNFTLKIRSTKLEDSAMYFCASSSRQLSPYGYTFGSGTRLTVV.

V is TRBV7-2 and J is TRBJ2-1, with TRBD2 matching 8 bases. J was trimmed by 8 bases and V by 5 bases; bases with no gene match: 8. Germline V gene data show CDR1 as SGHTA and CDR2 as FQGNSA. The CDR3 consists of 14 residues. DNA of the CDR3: TGTGCCAGCAGCCGGACTAGCCTTGGGGATGAGCAGTTCTTC. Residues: CASSRTSLGDEQFF.

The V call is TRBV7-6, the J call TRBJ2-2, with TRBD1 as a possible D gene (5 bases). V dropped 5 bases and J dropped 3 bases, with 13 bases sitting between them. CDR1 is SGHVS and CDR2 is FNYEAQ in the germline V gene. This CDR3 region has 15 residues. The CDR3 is CASSPRRGDTGELFF. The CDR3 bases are TGTGCCAGCAGCCCTCGAAGGGGTGACACCGGGGAGCTGTTTTTT.

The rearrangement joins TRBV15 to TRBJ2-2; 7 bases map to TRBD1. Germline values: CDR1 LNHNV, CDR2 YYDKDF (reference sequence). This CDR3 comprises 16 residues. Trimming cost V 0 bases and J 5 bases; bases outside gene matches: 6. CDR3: CATSRDRDSRTGELFF. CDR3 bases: TGTGCCACCAGCAGAGATAGGGACAGCAGAACCGGGGAGCTGTTTTTT.

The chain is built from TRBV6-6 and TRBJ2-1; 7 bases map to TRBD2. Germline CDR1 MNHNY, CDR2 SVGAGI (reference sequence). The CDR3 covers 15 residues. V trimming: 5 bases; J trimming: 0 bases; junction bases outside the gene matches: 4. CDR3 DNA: TGTGCCAGCAGTAACGGGGGGAACTCCTACAATGAGCAGTTCTTC. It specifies CASSNGGNSYNEQFF.

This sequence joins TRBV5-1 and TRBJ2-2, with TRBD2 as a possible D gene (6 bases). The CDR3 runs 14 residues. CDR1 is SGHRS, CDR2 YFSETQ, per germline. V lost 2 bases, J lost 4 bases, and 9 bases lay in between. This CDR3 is CASSFGGSTGELFF. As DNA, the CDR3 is TGCGCCAGCAGCTTCGGGGGATCCACCGGGGAGCTGTTTTTT. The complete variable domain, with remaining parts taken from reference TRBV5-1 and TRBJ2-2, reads KAGVTQTPRYLIKTRGQQVTLSCSPISGHRSVSWYQQTPGQGLQFLFEYFSETQRNKGNFPGRFSGRQFSNSRSEMNVSTLELGDSALYLCASSFGGSTGELFFGEGSRLTVL.

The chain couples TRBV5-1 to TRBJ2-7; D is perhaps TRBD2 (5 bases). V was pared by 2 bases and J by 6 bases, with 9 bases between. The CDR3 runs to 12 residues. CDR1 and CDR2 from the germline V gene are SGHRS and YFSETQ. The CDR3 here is CASSLLVGEQYF. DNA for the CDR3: TGCGCCAGCAGCTTACTAGTCGGCGAGCAGTACTTC.

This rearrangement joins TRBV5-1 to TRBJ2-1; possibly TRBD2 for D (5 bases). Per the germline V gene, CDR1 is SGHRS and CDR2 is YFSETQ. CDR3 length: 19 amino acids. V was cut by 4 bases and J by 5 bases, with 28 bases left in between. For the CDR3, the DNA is TGCGCCAGCAGCAGGGCTCACTTCCTCCAGCGACCCGGGAACAATGAGCAGTTCTTC. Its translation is CASSRAHFLQRPGNNEQFF. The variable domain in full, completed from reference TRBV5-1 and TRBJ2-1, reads KAGVTQTPRYLIKTRGQQVTLSCSPISGHRSVSWYQQTPGQGLQFLFEYFSETQRNKGNFPGRFSGRQFSNSRSEMNVSTLELGDSALYLCASSRAHFLQRPGNNEQFFGPGTRLTVL.

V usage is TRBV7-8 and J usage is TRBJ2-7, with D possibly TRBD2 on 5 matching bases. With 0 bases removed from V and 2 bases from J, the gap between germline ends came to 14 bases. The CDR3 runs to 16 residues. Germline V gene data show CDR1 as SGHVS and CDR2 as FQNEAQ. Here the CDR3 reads CASSLALRDPTYEQYF. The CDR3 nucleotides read TGTGCCAGCAGCTTAGCGCTCCGGGATCCAACCTACGAGCAGTACTTC. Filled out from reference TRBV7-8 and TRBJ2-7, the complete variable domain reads GAGVSQSPRYKVAKRGQDVALRCDPISGHVSLFWYQQALGQGPEFLTYFQNEAQLDKSGLPSDRFFAERPEGSVSTLKIQRTQQEDSAVYLCASSLALRDPTYEQYFGPGTRLTVT.